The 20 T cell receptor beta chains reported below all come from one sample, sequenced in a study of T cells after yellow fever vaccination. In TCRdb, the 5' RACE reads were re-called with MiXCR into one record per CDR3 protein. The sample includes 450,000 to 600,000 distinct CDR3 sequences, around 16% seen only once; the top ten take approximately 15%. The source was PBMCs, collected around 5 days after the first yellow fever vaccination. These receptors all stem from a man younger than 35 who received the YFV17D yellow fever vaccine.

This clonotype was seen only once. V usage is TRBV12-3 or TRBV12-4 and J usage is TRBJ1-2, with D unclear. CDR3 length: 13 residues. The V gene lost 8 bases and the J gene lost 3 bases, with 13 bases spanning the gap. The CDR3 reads CASYRRAYYGYTF. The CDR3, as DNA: TGTGCCAGCTATCGACGGGCGTACTATGGCTACACCTTC.

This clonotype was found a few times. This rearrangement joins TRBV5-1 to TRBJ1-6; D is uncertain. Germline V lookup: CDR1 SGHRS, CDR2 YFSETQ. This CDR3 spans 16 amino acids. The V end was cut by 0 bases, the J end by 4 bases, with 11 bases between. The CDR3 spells CASSLEGRKYNSPLHF. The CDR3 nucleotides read TGCGCCAGCAGCTTGGAGGGCAGGAAATATAATTCACCCCTCCACTTT. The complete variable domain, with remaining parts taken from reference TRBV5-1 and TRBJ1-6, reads KAGVTQTPRYLIKTRGQQVTLSCSPISGHRSVSWYQQTPGQGLQFLFEYFSETQRNKGNFPGRFSGRQFSNSRSEMNVSTLELGDSALYLCASSLEGRKYNSPLHFGNGTRLTVT.

Here the CDR3 reads CASSLISSGGTDTQYF. CDR3 in DNA: TGCGCCAGCAGCTTGATATCCAGCGGGGGCACAGATACGCAGTATTTT. V usage is TRBV5-1 and J usage is TRBJ2-3; 7 nucleotides align to TRBD2. There are 16 residues in the CDR3. The germline V gene has CDR1 SGHRS and CDR2 YFSETQ. The V and J ends lost 1 base and 1 base, in that order; junction bases with no gene match: 6. Drawing the rest from reference TRBV5-1 and TRBJ2-3, the complete variable domain is KAGVTQTPRYLIKTRGQQVTLSCSPISGHRSVSWYQQTPGQGLQFLFEYFSETQRNKGNFPGRFSGRQFSNSRSEMNVSTLELGDSALYLCASSLISSGGTDTQYFGPGTRLTVL.

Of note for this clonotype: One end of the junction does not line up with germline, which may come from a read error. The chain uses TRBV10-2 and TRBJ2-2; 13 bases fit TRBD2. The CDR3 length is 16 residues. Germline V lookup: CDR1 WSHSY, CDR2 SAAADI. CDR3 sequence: CASSDTSGGVAGGLFF. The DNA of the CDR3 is TGCGCCAGCAGTGACACTAGCGGGGGGGTGGCCGGGGGGCTGTTTTTT.

The CDR3 reads CASSWGRRTEAFF. CDR3 DNA sequence: TGTGCCAGCAGCTGGGGGCGACGGACTGAAGCTTTCTTT. J is TRBJ1-1 and V is TRBV5-6; D perhaps matches TRBD1 (6 bases). CDR1 is SGHDT, CDR2 YYEEEE, per germline. Trimming shortened V by 3 bases and J by 5 bases, and 11 bases separated the two germline ends. CDR3 length: 13 residues.

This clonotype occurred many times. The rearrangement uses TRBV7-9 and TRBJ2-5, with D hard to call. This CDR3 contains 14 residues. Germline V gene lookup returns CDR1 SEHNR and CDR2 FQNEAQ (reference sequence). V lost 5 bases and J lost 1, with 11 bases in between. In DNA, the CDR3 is TGTGCCAGCAGCCAGGTGGCTCTCCAAGAGACCCAGTACTTC. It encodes CASSQVALQETQYF.

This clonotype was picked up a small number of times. Here the CDR3 DNA reads TGTGCCAGCACCTCTTGGGGGGGCCTGAACACCGGGGAGCTGTTTTTT. It codes for CASTSWGGLNTGELFF. V gene TRBV3-1 combines with J gene TRBJ2-2; a weak D match, TRBD2 (7 bases). Germline CDR1 is LGHDT and CDR2 is YNNKEL (reference sequence). Between the trimmed V and J ends, which lost 7 bases and 1 base, there was a span of 16 bases. CDR3 length equals 16 residues.

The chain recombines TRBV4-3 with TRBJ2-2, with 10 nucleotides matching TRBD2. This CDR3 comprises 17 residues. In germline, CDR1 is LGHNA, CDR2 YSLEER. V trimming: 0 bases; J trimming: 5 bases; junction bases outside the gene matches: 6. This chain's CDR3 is CASSQEIAGGRTGELFF. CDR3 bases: TGCGCCAGCAGCCAAGAGATAGCGGGGGGCCGGACCGGGGAGCTGTTTTTT.

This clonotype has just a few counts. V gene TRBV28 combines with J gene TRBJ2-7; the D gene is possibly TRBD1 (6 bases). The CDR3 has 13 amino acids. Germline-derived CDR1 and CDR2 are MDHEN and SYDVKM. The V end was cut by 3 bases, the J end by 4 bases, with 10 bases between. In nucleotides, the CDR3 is TGTGCCAGCAGTTTGGACAGTAGATACGAGCAGTACGTC. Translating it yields CASSLDSRYEQYV.

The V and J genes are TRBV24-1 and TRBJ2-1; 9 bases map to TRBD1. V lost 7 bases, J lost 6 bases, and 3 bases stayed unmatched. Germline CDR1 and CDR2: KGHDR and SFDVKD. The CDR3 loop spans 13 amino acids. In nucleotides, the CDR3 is TGTGCCACCAGAGGGACAGGGCCCAATGAGCAGTTCTTC. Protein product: CATRGTGPNEQFF.

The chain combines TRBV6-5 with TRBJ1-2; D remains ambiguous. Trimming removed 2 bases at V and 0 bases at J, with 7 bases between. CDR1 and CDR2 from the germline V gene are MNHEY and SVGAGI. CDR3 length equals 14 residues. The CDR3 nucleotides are TGTGCCAGCAGTTACGCAGGCACTAACTATGGCTACACCTTC. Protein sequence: CASSYAGTNYGYTF.

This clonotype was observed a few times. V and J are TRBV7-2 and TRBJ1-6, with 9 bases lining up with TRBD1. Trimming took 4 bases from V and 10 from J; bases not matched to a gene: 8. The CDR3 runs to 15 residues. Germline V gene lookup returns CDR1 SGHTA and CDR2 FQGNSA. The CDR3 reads CASSSGTGQGSPLHF. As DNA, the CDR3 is TGTGCCAGCAGCTCAGGGACAGGGCAGGGCTCACCCCTCCACTTT.

CDR3 nucleotides: TGTGCCAGCAGCTTGGAGCAGTGGACCCAGTACTTC. Translated, it gives CASSLEQWTQYF. The V gene is TRBV5-6, the J gene TRBJ2-5; no firm D call. The V end lost 0 bases, the J end lost 7 bases, and 7 bases lay between the germline ends. The CDR3 is made up of 12 amino acids. Germline CDR1 SGHDT, CDR2 YYEEEE. The variable domain in full, with the rest retrieved from reference TRBV5-6 and TRBJ2-5, is DAGVTQSPTHLIKTRGQQVTLRCSPKSGHDTVSWYQQALGQGPQFIFQYYEEEERQRGNFPDRFSGHQFPNYSSELNVNALLLGDSALYLCASSLEQWTQYFGPGTRLLVL.

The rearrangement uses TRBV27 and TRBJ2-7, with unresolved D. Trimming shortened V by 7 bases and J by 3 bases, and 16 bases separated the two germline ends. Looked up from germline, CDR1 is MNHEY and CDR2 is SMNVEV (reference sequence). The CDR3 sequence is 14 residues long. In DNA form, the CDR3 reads TGTGCCAGCATTCCGATCGTAGAAGTCTACGAGCAGTACGTC. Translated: CASIPIVEVYEQYV.

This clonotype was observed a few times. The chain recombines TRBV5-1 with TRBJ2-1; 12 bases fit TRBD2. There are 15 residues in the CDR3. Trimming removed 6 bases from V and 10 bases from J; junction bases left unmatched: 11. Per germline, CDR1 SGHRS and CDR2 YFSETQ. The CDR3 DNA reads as TGCGCCAGCACCCTAACTAGCGGGGGGCCTAGGGAGCAGTTCTTC. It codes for CASTLTSGGPREQFF.

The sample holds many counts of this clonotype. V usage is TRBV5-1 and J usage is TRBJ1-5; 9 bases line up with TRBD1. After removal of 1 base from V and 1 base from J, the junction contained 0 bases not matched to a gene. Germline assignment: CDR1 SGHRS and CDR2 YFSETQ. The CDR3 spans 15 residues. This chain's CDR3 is CASSLTGGSNQPQHF. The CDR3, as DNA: TGCGCCAGCAGCTTGACAGGGGGCAGCAATCAGCCCCAGCATTTT.

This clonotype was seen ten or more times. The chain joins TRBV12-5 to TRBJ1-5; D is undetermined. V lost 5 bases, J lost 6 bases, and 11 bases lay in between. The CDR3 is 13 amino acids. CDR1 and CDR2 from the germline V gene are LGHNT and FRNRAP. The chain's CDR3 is CASGPSSGQPQHF. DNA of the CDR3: TGTGCTAGTGGTCCCTCCTCTGGTCAGCCCCAGCATTTT.

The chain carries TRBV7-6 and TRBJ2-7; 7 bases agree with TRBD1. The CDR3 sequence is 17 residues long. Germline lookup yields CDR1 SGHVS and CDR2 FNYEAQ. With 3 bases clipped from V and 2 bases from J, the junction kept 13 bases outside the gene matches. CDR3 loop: CASSFAPTGEGPYEQYF. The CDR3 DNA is TGTGCCAGCAGCTTTGCCCCTACAGGGGAAGGTCCCTACGAGCAGTACTTC.

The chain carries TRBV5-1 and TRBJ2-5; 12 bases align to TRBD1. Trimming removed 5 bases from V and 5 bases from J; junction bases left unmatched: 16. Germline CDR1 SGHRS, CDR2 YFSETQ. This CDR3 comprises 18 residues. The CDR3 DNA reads TGCGCCAGCAGTTATGCTCCGGGACAGGGGGCGAATGCGGAGACCCAGTACTTC. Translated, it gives CASSYAPGQGANAETQYF.

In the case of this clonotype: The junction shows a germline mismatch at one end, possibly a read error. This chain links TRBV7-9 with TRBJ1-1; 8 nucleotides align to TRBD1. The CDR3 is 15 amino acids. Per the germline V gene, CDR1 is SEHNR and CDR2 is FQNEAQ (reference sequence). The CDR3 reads CARSSWTGLNTEAFF. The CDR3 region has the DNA TGTGCCAGAAGCTCTTGGACAGGGCTGAACACTGAAGCTTTCTTT. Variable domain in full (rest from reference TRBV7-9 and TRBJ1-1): DTGVSQNPRHKITKRGQNVTFRCDPISEHNRLYWYRQTLGQGPEFLTYFQNEAQLEKSRLLSDRFSAERPKGSFSTLEIQRTEQGDSAMYLCARSSWTGLNTEAFFGQGTRLTVV.